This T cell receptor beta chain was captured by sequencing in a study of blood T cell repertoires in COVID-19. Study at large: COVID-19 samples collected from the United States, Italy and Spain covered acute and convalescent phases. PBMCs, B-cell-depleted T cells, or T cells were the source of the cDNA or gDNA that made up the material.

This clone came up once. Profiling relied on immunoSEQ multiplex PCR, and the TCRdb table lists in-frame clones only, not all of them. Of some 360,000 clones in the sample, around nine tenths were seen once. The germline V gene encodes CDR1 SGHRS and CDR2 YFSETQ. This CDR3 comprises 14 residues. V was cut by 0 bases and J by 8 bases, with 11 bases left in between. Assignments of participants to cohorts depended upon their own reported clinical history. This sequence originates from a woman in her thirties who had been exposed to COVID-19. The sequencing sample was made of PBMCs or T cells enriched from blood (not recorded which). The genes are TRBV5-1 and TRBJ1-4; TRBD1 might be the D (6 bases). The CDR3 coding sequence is TGCGCCAGCAGCTTGGAGGGCAGGGGCGAAAAACTGTTTTTT. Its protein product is CASSLEGRGEKLFF.